The 32 T cell receptor beta chains below were found in one sample sequenced in a study of Ad26.COV2.S vaccination and SARS-CoV-2 variants. Sequencing was performed with immunoSEQ multiplex PCR; in TCRdb, only in-frame clones are kept and a portion is missing. The table has some 340,000 clones, about 82% seen once. Described treatment: 19 received Ad26.COV2.S at low or high dose, single or two shots; 5 received placebo; per-sample allocation not given. Day 63 after the first injection of vaccine or placebo was the sampling time. Sequencing was performed on peripheral blood, taken in a trial of Ad26.COV2.S vaccine versus placebo. These receptors originate from a person aged 18-60 years who received the Ad26.COV2.S COVID-19 vaccine or a placebo.

V gene TRBV5-5 combines with J gene TRBJ2-2, with D tentatively TRBD2 (7 bases). This CDR3 has 15 amino acids. V lost 2 bases to trimming and J lost 6 bases, with 14 bases between them. Germline-derived CDR1 and CDR2 are SGHKS and YYEKEE (reference sequence). The CDR3 region has the DNA TGTGCCAGCAGCTTTAGGGGGGGCGCACCCGGGGAGCTGTTTTTT. As protein: CASSFRGGAPGELFF.

Only one count was recorded for this clone. The rearrangement uses TRBV4-2 and TRBJ1-4, with D uncertain. The germline V gene encodes CDR1 LGHNA and CDR2 YNFKEQ. The CDR3 runs to 16 residues. Trimming stripped 3 bases from V and 3 bases from J, with 14 bases between. The CDR3 bases are TGTGCCAGCAGCCATTCCGATCGCGACTCTAATGAAAAACTGTTTTTT. It specifies CASSHSDRDSNEKLFF.

This chain links TRBV30 with TRBJ2-7, with 11 bases identical to TRBD2. V dropped 5 bases and J dropped 2; count of bases not matched to a gene: 5. The CDR3 has 14 residues. Germline CDR1 is GTSNPN and CDR2 is SVGIG (reference sequence). The CDR3 DNA reads TGTGCCTGGGGGGGGACTAGCGGACCCTACGAGCAGTACTTC. Translated: CAWGGTSGPYEQYF.

The chain couples TRBV7-9 to TRBJ1-2; D uncertain. V lost 5 bases to trimming and J lost 4 bases, with 11 bases between them. The CDR3 is 13 amino acids. The V gene's germline CDR1 is SEHNR and CDR2 FQNEAQ (reference sequence). CDR3 DNA sequence: TGTGCCAGCAGCCCCGACTCTTCCTATGGCTACACCTTC. Residues: CASSPDSSYGYTF. The variable domain in full, with the rest retrieved from reference TRBV7-9 and TRBJ1-2, is DTGVSQNPRHKITKRGQNVTFRCDPISEHNRLYWYRQTLGQGPEFLTYFQNEAQLEKSRLLSDRFSAERPKGSFSTLEIQRTEQGDSAMYLCASSPDSSYGYTFGSGTRLTVV.

The chain is built from TRBV19 and TRBJ2-7; 9 bases line up with TRBD1. The CDR3 has 18 residues. The V gene end was trimmed by 6 bases and the J gene end by 0 bases; junction bases not matched to a gene: 15. In germline, CDR1 is LNHDA, CDR2 SQIVND (reference sequence). The CDR3 here is CASSNRGRSSRSSYEQYF. CDR3 nucleotides: TGTGCCAGTAGCAACAGGGGGCGCAGCAGTCGGAGCTCCTACGAGCAGTACTTC.

This clone turned up a few times. The chain uses TRBV6-1 and TRBJ2-7; D remains ambiguous. This CDR3 contains 11 residues. The germline V gene has CDR1 MNHNS and CDR2 SASEGT. V gave up 2 bases and J gave up 7 bases, with 6 bases separating them. The CDR3 region is CASSEPWEQYF. Here the CDR3 DNA reads TGTGCCAGCAGTGAACCCTGGGAGCAGTACTTC.

The V and J genes are TRBV7-2 and TRBJ1-1; the match to TRBD1 covers 7 bases. V gave up 3 bases and J gave up 7 bases; unmatched junction bases: 5. CDR1 is SGHTA, CDR2 FQGNSA, per germline. CDR3 length: 13 residues. DNA of the CDR3: TGTGCCAGCAGCTTCCGGGACAGTGGTGAAGCTTTCTTT. It yields the protein CASSFRDSGEAFF.

The CDR3 here is CASSQRDRAADTQYF. The CDR3 DNA follows: TGTGCCAGCAGCCAAAGGGACAGGGCGGCAGATACGCAGTATTTT. The genes are TRBV3-1 (or the pseudogene TRBV3-2) and TRBJ2-3, with 9 nucleotides matching TRBD1. The CDR3 loop spans 15 amino acids. Looked up from germline, CDR1 is LGHDT and CDR2 is YNNKEL (reference sequence). V gave up 2 bases and J gave up 4 bases; unmatched junction bases: 4.

The V call is TRBV27, the J call TRBJ2-3, with 8 bases aligning to TRBD2. Looked up from germline, CDR1 is MNHEY and CDR2 is SMNVEV (reference sequence). CDR3 length: 16 amino acids. Trimming at V came to 5 bases and at J to 8 bases, leaving 15 bases not matched to a gene. This chain's CDR3 is CASSPRLAPYSGTQYF. DNA for the CDR3: TGTGCCAGCAGTCCGAGACTAGCGCCCTATTCGGGTACGCAGTATTTT.

This clone was detected a few times. The rearrangement joins TRBV18 to TRBJ2-1, with TRBD2 as a possible D gene (7 bases). The V gene's germline CDR1 is KGHSH and CDR2 LQKENI. Trimming removed 3 bases from V and 10 bases from J, with 13 bases in between. CDR3 length: 13 residues. The CDR3 reads CASSPPQGGEQFF. The CDR3 DNA reads as TGTGCCAGCTCACCGCCACAGGGAGGGGAGCAGTTCTTC.

The chain couples TRBV18 to TRBJ1-2, with D perhaps matching TRBD1 (5 bases). The CDR3 covers 14 residues. The ends were cut back, 3 bases at V and 6 bases at J, with 14 bases in the middle. CDR1 is KGHSH and CDR2 is LQKENI in the germline V gene. The CDR3 loop is CASSPSGGSDGYTF. The CDR3 DNA reads as TGTGCCAGCTCACCGTCTGGGGGTTCGGATGGCTACACCTTC.

The V call is TRBV2, the J call TRBJ2-1; weak D call: TRBD2 (5 bases). Between the trimmed V and J ends, which lost 6 bases and 7 bases, there was a span of 10 bases. This CDR3 contains 12 residues. Germline CDR1 is SNHLY and CDR2 is FYNNEI. The CDR3 loop reads CASRLDRNEQFF. The CDR3 bases are TGTGCCAGCAGACTAGATAGGAATGAGCAGTTCTTC. Based on the CDR3 plus reference TRBV2 and TRBJ2-1, the full variable domain is EPEVTQTPSHQVTQMGQEVILRCVPISNHLYFYWYRQILGQKVEFLVSFYNNEISEKSEIFDDQFSVERPDGSNFTLKIRSTKLEDSAMYFCASRLDRNEQFFGPGTRLTVL.

This clone was observed a handful of times. This specimen includes other DNA sequences encoding the same CDR3. The J gene is TRBJ2-5, the V gene TRBV3-1 (or the pseudogene TRBV3-2), with 7 bases lining up with TRBD1. The CDR3 runs to 13 residues. CDR1 is LGHDT and CDR2 is YNNKEL in the germline V gene (reference sequence). V was clipped by 0 bases and J by 5 bases; unmatched bases: 0. CDR3 nucleotides: TGTGCCAGCAGCCAAGACAGGGGGGAGACCCAGTACTTC. This codes for CASSQDRGETQYF.

Remarks on this clone: The sample has other DNA sequences that encode this CDR3 too. This chain connects TRBV9 to TRBJ1-1, with D uncertain. The V gene lost 0 bases and the J gene lost 1 base, with 7 bases spanning the gap. The CDR3 loop spans 14 amino acids. The V gene's germline CDR1 is SGDLS and CDR2 YYNGEE. The DNA of the CDR3 is TGTGCCAGCAGCGTAGGCCAGAAGAACACTGAAGCTTTCTTT. Translated, it gives CASSVGQKNTEAFF.

The rearrangement uses TRBV5-6 and TRBJ1-5, with TRBD1 matching over 8 bases. Germline assignment: CDR1 SGHDT and CDR2 YYEEEE. The CDR3 sequence is 17 residues long. Germline trimming cut 3 bases from V and 0 bases from J; bases unmatched to any gene: 8. CDR3: CASSWWGQAYSNQPQHF. CDR3 coding DNA: TGTGCCAGCAGCTGGTGGGGACAGGCCTATAGCAATCAGCCCCAGCATTTT.

The rearrangement joins TRBV5-1 to TRBJ2-5; perhaps D is TRBD1 or TRBD2 (6 bases each). Between the trimmed V and J ends, which lost 3 bases and 1 base, there was a span of 31 bases. The CDR3 is made up of 21 amino acids. Germline lookup yields CDR1 SGHRS and CDR2 YFSETQ. The CDR3 region has the DNA TGCGCCAGCAGCTCCCAGCTGTTGCGGAGGGGGACCTCTGATTCCCAAGAGACCCAGTACTTC. Its translation: CASSSQLLRRGTSDSQETQYF.

The V call is TRBV5-6, the J call TRBJ2-3; D gene ambiguous. Germline lookup yields CDR1 SGHDT and CDR2 YYEEEE. The CDR3 runs 13 residues. V shed 4 bases and J shed 4 bases, with 10 bases lying between them. The CDR3 nucleotides read TGTGCCAGCAGCCCGACCCTCCCAGATACGCAGTATTTT. It yields the protein CASSPTLPDTQYF.

The CDR3 nucleotides read TGTGCCAGCAGCCAAGGTAACCCCCCCCGGAGGCTGTTTTTT. Its protein is CASSQGNPPRRLFF. V gene TRBV3-1 (or the pseudogene TRBV3-2) combines with J gene TRBJ1-4; D not certain. Germline V gene sequence: CDR1 LGHDT, CDR2 YNNKEL (reference sequence). V was shortened by 1 base and J by 14 bases, with 17 bases between the two germline ends. The CDR3 totals 14 residues.

The rearrangement links TRBV3-1 (or the pseudogene TRBV3-2) to TRBJ2-1; 14 nucleotides match TRBD2. The CDR3 totals 16 residues. V shed 5 bases, J shed 9 bases, and the junction held 9 bases outside the gene matches. Looked up from germline, CDR1 is LGHDT and CDR2 is YNNKEL (reference sequence). This chain's CDR3 is CASSSTSGGASGEQFF. CDR3 nucleotide sequence: TGTGCCAGCAGCTCGACTAGCGGGGGGGCCTCGGGTGAGCAGTTCTTC.

The rearrangement uses TRBV30 and TRBJ1-6; the D is unclear. This CDR3 contains 18 residues. Per germline, CDR1 GTSNPN and CDR2 SVGIG (reference sequence). Trimming left V 3 bases short and J 1 base short, with 19 bases between. This CDR3 is CAWRAPMKGWSYNSPLHF. The CDR3 nucleotides read TGTGCCTGGAGAGCTCCGATGAAGGGATGGTCCTATAATTCACCCCTCCACTTT.

The V call is TRBV29-1, the J call TRBJ2-1, with D maybe TRBD1 (5 bases). The CDR3 has 12 amino acids. V was clipped by 6 bases and J by 4 bases, with 10 bases between them. Germline V gene lookup returns CDR1 SQVTM and CDR2 ANQGSEA. The CDR3 DNA follows: TGCAGCGTGGACGACAGATACAATGAGCAGTTCTTC. This encodes CSVDDRYNEQFF.

The chain has TRBV11-2 and TRBJ2-2; 11 bases fit TRBD2. This CDR3 region has 16 residues. Unmatched junction bases numbered 5, after V lost 2 bases and J lost 6 bases. Germline V gene sequence: CDR1 SGHAT, CDR2 FQNNGV. This chain's CDR3 is CASSLRSSGGSGELFF. DNA for the CDR3: TGTGCCAGCAGCTTACGCTCTAGCGGGGGGTCCGGGGAGCTGTTTTTT.

V gene TRBV24-1 combines with J gene TRBJ1-2; 9 bases line up with TRBD1. CDR3 length: 13 residues. V shed 4 bases and J 6 bases; nucleotides not matched to a gene: 2. The germline V gene encodes CDR1 KGHDR and CDR2 SFDVKD. CDR3 amino acids: CATSDRTGDGYTF. CDR3 DNA: TGTGCCACCAGTGACAGGACAGGGGATGGCTACACCTTC.

The chain combines TRBV25-1 with TRBJ1-2, with 8 positions matching TRBD1. The CDR3 is made up of 13 amino acids. Germline-derived CDR1 and CDR2 are MGHDK and SYGVNS. With 5 bases clipped from V and 2 bases from J, the junction kept 1 base outside the gene matches. CDR3 DNA sequence: TGTGCCAGCAGTAGACAGGGGAACTATGGCTACACCTTC. Translating gives CASSRQGNYGYTF.

V usage is TRBV4-2 and J usage is TRBJ1-1, with D uncertain. Germline values: CDR1 LGHNA, CDR2 YNFKEQ. The ends were cut back, 4 bases at V and 1 base at J, with 13 bases in the middle. The CDR3 totals 15 residues. CDR3 DNA sequence: TGTGCCAGCAGCCTAGAGTATTTGCAGAACACTGAAGCTTTCTTT. The encoded protein is CASSLEYLQNTEAFF.

J is TRBJ1-5 and V is TRBV18; 9 positions agree with TRBD1. Germline CDR1 reads KGHSH; CDR2 reads LQKENI. The CDR3 sequence is 16 residues long. Trimming at V came to 0 bases and at J to 5 bases, leaving 5 bases not matched to a gene. Here the CDR3 DNA reads TGTGCCAGCTCACCACCTGGTTGGACAGGGGATCAGCCCCAGCATTTT. This encodes CASSPPGWTGDQPQHF.

The genes are TRBV9 and TRBJ2-3; 10 positions match TRBD2. The CDR3 runs 14 residues. Germline assignment: CDR1 SGDLS and CDR2 YYNGEE. Germline trimming cut 3 bases from V and 6 bases from J; bases unmatched to any gene: 4. In DNA form, the CDR3 reads TGTGCCAGCAGCGCCGGGACTAGCGTCGATACGCAGTATTTT. This encodes CASSAGTSVDTQYF.

Comments on this clone: The same CDR3 arises from other DNA sequences in this sample as well. The rearrangement joins TRBV4-3 to TRBJ2-7; the match to TRBD1 covers 10 bases. With 6 bases clipped from V and 4 bases from J, the junction kept 9 bases outside the gene matches. The CDR3 has 15 residues. The germline V gene encodes CDR1 LGHNA and CDR2 YSLEER. The CDR3 sequence is CASSHSGTGEYEQYF. For the CDR3, the DNA is TGCGCCAGCAGTCACTCCGGGACAGGGGAATACGAGCAGTACTTC.

This clone appeared once. The V call is TRBV14, the J call TRBJ2-7, with TRBD2 as a possible D gene (6 bases). The germline gives CDR1 SGHDN, CDR2 FVKESK. V lost 1 base and J lost 0, with 10 bases in between. The CDR3 is 15 residues long. CDR3 in amino acids: CASSQGVGGSYEQYF. CDR3 bases: TGTGCCAGCAGCCAAGGAGTGGGGGGCTCCTACGAGCAGTACTTC.

This chain uses TRBV6-6 with TRBJ2-7; 8 nucleotides match TRBD1. Germline lookup yields CDR1 MNHNY and CDR2 SVGAGI (reference sequence). The CDR3 consists of 15 residues. The J segment lost 3 bases and the V segment lost 0 bases, leaving 4 bases of the junction unmatched. The CDR3 DNA is TGTGCCAGCAGTTACTCGAAAACAGGGGGCTACGAGCAGTACTTC. It is translated as CASSYSKTGGYEQYF.

The rearrangement uses TRBV30 and TRBJ1-5; maybe TRBD1 (6 bases). Germline V gives CDR1 GTSNPN, CDR2 SVGIG (reference sequence). With 0 bases removed from V and 4 bases from J, the gap between germline ends came to 16 bases. The CDR3 is made up of 16 amino acids. CDR3 nucleotides: TGTGCCTGGAGTGTACCTCCATTAGGGGGAAATCAGCCCCAGCATTTT. This codes for CAWSVPPLGGNQPQHF.

J is TRBJ2-7 and V is TRBV7-8; 7 bases line up with TRBD1. This CDR3 contains 15 residues. V shed 10 bases and J 3 bases; nucleotides not matched to a gene: 15. Germline V gives CDR1 SGHVS, CDR2 FQNEAQ. CDR3 DNA sequence: TGTGCCACCTCCCGAAGGGGGACAGACATCTACGAGCAGTACTTC. Translated: CATSRRGTDIYEQYF.